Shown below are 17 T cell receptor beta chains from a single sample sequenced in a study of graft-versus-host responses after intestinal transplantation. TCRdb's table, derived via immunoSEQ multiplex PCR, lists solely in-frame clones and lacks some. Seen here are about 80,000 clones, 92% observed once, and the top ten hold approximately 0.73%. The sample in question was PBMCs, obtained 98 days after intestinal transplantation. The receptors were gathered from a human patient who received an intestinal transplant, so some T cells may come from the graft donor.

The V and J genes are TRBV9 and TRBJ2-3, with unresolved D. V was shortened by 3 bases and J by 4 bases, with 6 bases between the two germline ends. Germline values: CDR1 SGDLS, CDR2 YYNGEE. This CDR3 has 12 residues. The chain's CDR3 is CASSDRPDTQYF. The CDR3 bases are TGTGCCAGCAGCGACCGCCCAGATACGCAGTATTTT. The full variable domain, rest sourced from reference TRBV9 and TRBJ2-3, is DSGVTQTPKHLITATGQRVTLRCSPRSGDLSVYWYQQSLDQGLQFLIQYYNGEERAKGNILERFSAQQFPDLHSELNLSSLELGDSALYFCASSDRPDTQYFGPGTRLTVL.

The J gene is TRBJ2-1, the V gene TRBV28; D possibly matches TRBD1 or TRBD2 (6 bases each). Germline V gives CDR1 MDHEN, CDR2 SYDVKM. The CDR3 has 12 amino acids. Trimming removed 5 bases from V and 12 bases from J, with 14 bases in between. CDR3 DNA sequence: TGTGCCAGCAGTCTTTGGAGGGGGGTGCAGTTCTTC. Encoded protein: CASSLWRGVQFF.

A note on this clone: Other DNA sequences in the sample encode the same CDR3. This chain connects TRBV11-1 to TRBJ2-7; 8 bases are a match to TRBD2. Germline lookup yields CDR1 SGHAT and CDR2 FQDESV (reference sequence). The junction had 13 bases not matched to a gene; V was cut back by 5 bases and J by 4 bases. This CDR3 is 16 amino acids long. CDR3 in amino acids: CASSPPERERRYEQYF. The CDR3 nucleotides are TGTGCCAGCAGCCCACCGGAGCGGGAGCGTCGGTACGAGCAGTACTTC.

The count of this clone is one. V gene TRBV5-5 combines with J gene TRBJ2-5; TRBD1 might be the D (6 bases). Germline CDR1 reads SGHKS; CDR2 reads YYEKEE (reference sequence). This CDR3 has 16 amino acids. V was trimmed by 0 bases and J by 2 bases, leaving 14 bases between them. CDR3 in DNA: TGTGCCAGCAGCTTGGGCAAGGGGGTGGGACAAGAGACCCAGTACTTC. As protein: CASSLGKGVGQETQYF.

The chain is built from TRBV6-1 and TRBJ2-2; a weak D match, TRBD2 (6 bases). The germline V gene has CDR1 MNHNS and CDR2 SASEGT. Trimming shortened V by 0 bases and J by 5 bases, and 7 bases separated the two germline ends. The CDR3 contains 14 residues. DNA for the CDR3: TGTGCCAGCAGTGAAGCCCTAGCGACCGGGGAGCTGTTTTTT. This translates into CASSEALATGELFF.

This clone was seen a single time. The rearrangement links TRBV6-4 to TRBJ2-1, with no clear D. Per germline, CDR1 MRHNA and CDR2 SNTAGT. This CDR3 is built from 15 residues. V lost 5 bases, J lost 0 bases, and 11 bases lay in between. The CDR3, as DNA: TGTGCCAGCAGTCCAACTACGAGCTCCTACAATGAGCAGTTCTTC. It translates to CASSPTTSSYNEQFF.

This chain's CDR3 is CAWMGKLFF. In DNA form, the CDR3 reads TGTGCCTGGATGGGCAAACTGTTTTTT. The genes are TRBV30 and TRBJ1-4; no reliable D call. The V and J ends lost 4 bases and 11 bases respectively, with 5 bases between them. The V gene's germline CDR1 is GTSNPN and CDR2 SVGIG (reference sequence). CDR3 length: 9 residues.

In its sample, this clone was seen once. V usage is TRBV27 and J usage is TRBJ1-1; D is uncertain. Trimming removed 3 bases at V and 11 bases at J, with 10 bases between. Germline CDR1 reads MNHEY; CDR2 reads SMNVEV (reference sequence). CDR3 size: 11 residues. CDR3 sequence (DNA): TGTGCCAGCAGTTTTGGGCAGTTGGCTTTCTTT. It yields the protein CASSFGQLAFF.

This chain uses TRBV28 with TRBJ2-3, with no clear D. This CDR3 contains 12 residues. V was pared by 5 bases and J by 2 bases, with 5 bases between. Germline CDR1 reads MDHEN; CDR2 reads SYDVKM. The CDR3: CASSPYTDTQYF. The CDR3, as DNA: TGTGCCAGCAGTCCCTACACAGATACGCAGTATTTT.

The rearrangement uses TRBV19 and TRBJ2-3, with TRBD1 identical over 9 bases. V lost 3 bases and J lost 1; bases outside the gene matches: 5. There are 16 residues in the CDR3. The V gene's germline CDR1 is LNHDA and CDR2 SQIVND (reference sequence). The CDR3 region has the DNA TGTGCCAGTAGTATCGGACAGGGGAAGGGCACAGATACGCAGTATTTT. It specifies CASSIGQGKGTDTQYF. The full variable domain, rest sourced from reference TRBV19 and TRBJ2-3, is DGGITQSPKYLFRKEGQNVTLSCEQNLNHDAMYWYRQDPGQGLRLIYYSQIVNDFQKGDIAEGYSVSREKKESFPLTVTSAQKNPTAFYLCASSIGQGKGTDTQYFGPGTRLTVL.

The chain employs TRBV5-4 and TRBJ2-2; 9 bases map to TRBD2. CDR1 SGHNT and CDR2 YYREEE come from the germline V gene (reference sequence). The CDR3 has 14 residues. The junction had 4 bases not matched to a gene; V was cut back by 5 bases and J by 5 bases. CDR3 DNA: TGTGCCAGCAGTTCTAGCGGGAATACCGGGGAGCTGTTTTTT. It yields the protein CASSSSGNTGELFF.

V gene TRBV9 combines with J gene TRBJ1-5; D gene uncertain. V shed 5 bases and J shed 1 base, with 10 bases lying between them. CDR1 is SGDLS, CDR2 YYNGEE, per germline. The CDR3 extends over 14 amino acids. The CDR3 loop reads CASSRGPSNQPQHF. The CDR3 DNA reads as TGTGCCAGCAGTCGAGGGCCCAGCAATCAGCCCCAGCATTTT.

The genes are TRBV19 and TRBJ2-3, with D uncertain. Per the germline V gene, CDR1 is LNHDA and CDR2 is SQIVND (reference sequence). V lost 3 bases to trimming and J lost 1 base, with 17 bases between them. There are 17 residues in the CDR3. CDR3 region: CASSIAGKGKGTDTQYF. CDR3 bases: TGTGCCAGTAGTATTGCCGGCAAGGGAAAAGGCACAGATACGCAGTATTTT.

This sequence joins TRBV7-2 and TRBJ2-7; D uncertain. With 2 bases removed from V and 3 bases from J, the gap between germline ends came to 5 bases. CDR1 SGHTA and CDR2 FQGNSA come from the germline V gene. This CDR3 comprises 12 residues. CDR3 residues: CASSLRLYEQYF. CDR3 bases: TGTGCCAGCAGCTTACGACTCTACGAGCAGTACTTC.

CDR3 nucleotide sequence: TGTGCCATCAATCCCGGAACTAGTAGGGGCACCGGGGAGCTGTTTTTT. It is translated as CAINPGTSRGTGELFF. This chain connects TRBV10-3 to TRBJ2-2; D tentatively fits TRBD1 or TRBD2 (5 bases each). This CDR3 comprises 16 residues. The V end was cut by 7 bases, the J end by 4 bases, with 19 bases between. Looked up from germline, CDR1 is ENHRY and CDR2 is SYGVKD.

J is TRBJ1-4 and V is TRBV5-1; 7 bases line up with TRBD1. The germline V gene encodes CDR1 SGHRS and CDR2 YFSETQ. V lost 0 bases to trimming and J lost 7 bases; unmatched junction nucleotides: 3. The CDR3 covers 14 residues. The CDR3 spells CASSLGQGFEKLFF. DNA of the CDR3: TGCGCCAGCAGCTTGGGACAGGGATTTGAAAAACTGTTTTTT. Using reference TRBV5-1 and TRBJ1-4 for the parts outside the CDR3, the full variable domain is KAGVTQTPRYLIKTRGQQVTLSCSPISGHRSVSWYQQTPGQGLQFLFEYFSETQRNKGNFPGRFSGRQFSNSRSEMNVSTLELGDSALYLCASSLGQGFEKLFFGSGTQLSVL.

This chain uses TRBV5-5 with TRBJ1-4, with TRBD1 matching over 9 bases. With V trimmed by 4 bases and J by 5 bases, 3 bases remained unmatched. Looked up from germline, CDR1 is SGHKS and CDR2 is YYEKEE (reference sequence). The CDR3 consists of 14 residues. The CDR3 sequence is CASSPGTGNEKLFF. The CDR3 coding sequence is TGTGCCAGCAGCCCTGGGACAGGGAATGAAAAACTGTTTTTT.